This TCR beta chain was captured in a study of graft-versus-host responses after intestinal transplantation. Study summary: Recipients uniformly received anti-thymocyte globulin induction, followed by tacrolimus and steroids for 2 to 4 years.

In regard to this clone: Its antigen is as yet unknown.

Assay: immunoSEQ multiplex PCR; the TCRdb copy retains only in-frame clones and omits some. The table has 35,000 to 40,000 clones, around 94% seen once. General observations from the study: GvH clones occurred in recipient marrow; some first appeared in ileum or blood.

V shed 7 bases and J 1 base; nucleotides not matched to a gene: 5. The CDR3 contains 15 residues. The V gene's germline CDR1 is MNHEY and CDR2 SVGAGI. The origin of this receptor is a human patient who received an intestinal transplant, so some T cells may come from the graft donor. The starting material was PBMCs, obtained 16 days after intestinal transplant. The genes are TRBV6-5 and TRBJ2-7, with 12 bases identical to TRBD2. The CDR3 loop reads CASTLAGGGSYEQYF. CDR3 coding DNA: TGTGCCAGCACTCTAGCGGGAGGGGGGTCCTACGAGCAGTACTTC.